This TCR beta chain was sequenced for a study of naive and memory T cell subsets. Study observations and caveats: In naive cells, over 95% of TCR sequences were seen only once.

Cells stained for CD3, CD4, CD8, CD45RA and CD27 were sorted into four subsets. V trimming: 5 bases; J trimming: 6 bases; junction bases outside the gene matches: 4. This CDR3 region has 13 residues. CDR1 LNHNV and CDR2 YYDKDF come from the germline V gene (reference sequence). Two oligonucleotides, mixed equimolar, formed the beta constant-region primer covering TRBC1 and TRBC2. Ligated cDNA was amplified by four rounds of PCR with nested alpha and beta constant-region primers and SP2. TCRdb fed the UMI-ligation and nested PCR reads into MiXCR, producing one record per CDR3 protein. The sample carries about 82,000 distinct CDR3 sequences, 9% recorded once. A note on this clonotype: Its antigen is not identified.

Sequencing input: naive CD8+ T cells from blood. The chain carries TRBV15 and TRBJ2-1; 7 nucleotides agree with TRBD2. The clonotype comes from a human donor in good health. As DNA, the CDR3 is TGTGCCACCAGCGGCGGGAGCGGCAATGAGCAGTTCTTC. Translating it yields CATSGGSGNEQFF.